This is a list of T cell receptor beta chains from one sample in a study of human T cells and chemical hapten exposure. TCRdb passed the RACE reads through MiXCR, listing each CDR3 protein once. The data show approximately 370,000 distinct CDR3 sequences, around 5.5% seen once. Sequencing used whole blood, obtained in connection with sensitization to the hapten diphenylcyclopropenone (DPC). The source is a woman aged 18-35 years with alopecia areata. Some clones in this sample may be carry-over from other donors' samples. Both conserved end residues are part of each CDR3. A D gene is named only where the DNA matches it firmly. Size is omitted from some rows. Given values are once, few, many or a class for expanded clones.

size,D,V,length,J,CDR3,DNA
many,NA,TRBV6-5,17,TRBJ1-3,CASSYSTSVRAGNTIYF,TGTGCCAGCAGTTACTCGACTTCAGTGAGGGCTGGAAACACCATATATTTT
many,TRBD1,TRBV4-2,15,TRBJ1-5,CASSQGTGESQPQHF,TGTGCCAGCAGCCAAGGGACAGGGGAAAGTCAGCCCCAGCATTTT
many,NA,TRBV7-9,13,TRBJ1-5,CASSLSGDQPQHF,TGTGCCAGCAGCTTATCAGGGGATCAGCCCCAGCATTTT
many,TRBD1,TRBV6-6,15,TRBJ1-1,CASTRTGRWNTEAFF,TGTGCCAGCACCCGGACAGGGCGATGGAACACTGAAGCTTTCTTT
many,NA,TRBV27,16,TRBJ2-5,CASSGWTRQGWETQYF,TGTGCCAGTAGCGGGTGGACGAGACAGGGGTGGGAGACCCAGTACTTC
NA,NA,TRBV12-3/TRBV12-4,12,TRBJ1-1,CASSAGVVRAFF,TGTGCCAGCAGCGCAGGGGTCGTGAGAGCTTTCTTT
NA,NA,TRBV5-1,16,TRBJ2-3,CASSLSGGVGTDTQYF,TGCGCCAGCAGCTTATCAGGCGGTGTAGGAACAGATACGCAGTATTTT
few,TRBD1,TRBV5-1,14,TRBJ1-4,CASSQGAPREKLFF,TGCGCCAGCAGTCAGGGGGCTCCGAGGGAAAAACTGTTTTTT
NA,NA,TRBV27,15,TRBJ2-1,CASEPADRQYNEQFF,TGTGCCAGCGAACCGGCCGACAGGCAGTACAATGAGCAGTTCTTC
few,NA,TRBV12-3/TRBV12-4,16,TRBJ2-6,CASSLDGRSGANVLTF,TGTGCCAGCAGTTTGGACGGTCGCTCTGGGGCCAACGTCCTGACTTTC
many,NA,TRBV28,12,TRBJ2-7,CASSLKGHEQYF,TGTGCCAGCAGTTTAAAGGGGCACGAGCAGTACTTC
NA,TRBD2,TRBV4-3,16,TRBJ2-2,CASQKVGGGNTGELFF,TGCGCCAGCCAAAAGGTCGGCGGGGGAAACACCGGGGAGCTGTTTTTT
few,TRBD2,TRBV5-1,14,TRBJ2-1,CASSYSGVNNEQFF,TGCGCCAGCAGCTATAGCGGGGTGAACAATGAGCAGTTCTTC
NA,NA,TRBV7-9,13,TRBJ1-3,CASSVGSGNTIYF,TGTGCCAGCAGCGTGGGGAGTGGAAACACCATATATTTT
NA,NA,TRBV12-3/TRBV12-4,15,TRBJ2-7,CASSLRKTYPYEQYF,TGTGCCAGCAGTTTACGGAAGACCTATCCCTACGAGCAGTACTTC
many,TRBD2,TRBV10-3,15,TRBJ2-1,CAISESGGAYNEQFF,TGTGCCATCAGTGAGAGCGGGGGGGCCTACAATGAGCAGTTCTTC
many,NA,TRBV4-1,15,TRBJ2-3,CASSQGTIGRDTQYF,TGCGCCAGCAGCCAAGGCACTATTGGCCGGGATACGCAGTATTTT
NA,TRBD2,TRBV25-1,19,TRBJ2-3,CASSDHSSGGVSGTDTQYF,TGTGCCAGCAGTGACCATTCTAGCGGGGGTGTAAGCGGCACAGATACGCAGTATTTT
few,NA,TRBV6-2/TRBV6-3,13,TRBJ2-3,CASKEQPRLTQYF,TGTGCCAGCAAGGAGCAACCCCGATTGACGCAGTATTTT
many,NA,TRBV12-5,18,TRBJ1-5,CASGLVLSGINSNQPQHF,TGTGCTAGTGGTTTGGTACTATCGGGAATCAATAGCAATCAGCCCCAGCATTTT
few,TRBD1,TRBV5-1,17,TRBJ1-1,CASSLEGQGRGRTEAFF,TGCGCCAGCAGCTTGGAGGGACAGGGGAGAGGCAGGACTGAAGCTTTCTTT
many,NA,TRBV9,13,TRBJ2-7,CASSEGQGIEQYF,TGTGCCAGCAGCGAGGGGCAGGGTATCGAGCAGTACTTC